The source of this T cell receptor (beta chain) is a study of T cell responses to AZD1222 COVID-19 vaccine. Regarding the study as a whole: It was only after the peak T cell response that any repertoires were sampled. Only a handful of people who got AZD1222 tested seropositive at baseline.

Assay: immunoSEQ multiplex PCR; the TCRdb copy retains only in-frame clones and omits some. The table shows 100,000 to 150,000 clones, with approximately 90% occurring only once. Concerning this clone itself: Its antigen is unknown.

The germline V gene encodes CDR1 DFQATT and CDR2 SNEGSKA (reference sequence). Deletions cut 5 bases from V and 4 bases from J, with 6 bases between. The length of the CDR3 is 11 residues. The source was peripheral blood, collected on day 0 of AZD1222 vaccination. This receptor was taken from an adult in good health. This chain connects TRBV20-1 to TRBJ2-1; D not certain. CDR3 bases: TGCAGTGCTCGACGTTACAATGAGCAGTTCTTC. This codes for CSARRYNEQFF.